This is a list of T cell receptor beta chains from one sample in a study of blood T cell repertoires in COVID-19. Method: immunoSEQ multiplex PCR; TCRdb's copy keeps in-frame clones and lacks some. The sample lists some 74,000 clones; 80% to 95% were seen once. The specimen was peripheral blood. These TCRs come from a man between 50 and 59 years old with COVID-19, enrolled during active disease. The CDR3 runs from the conserved cysteine through the conserved F or W. Fields, in order: D gene, V gene, J gene, CDR3 protein. A D gene is named only where the DNA matches it firmly.

d_gene: .; v_gene: TRBV9; j_gene: TRBJ2-2; CDR3aa: CASSPQRVTGELFF
d_gene: TRBD2; v_gene: TRBV4-2; j_gene: TRBJ2-2; CDR3aa: CASSPRLADANTGELFF
d_gene: TRBD2; v_gene: TRBV3-1/TRBV3-2; j_gene: TRBJ2-1; CDR3aa: CASSQTSGNEQFF
d_gene: .; v_gene: TRBV19; j_gene: TRBJ2-3; CDR3aa: CASSTSVATDTQYF
d_gene: .; v_gene: TRBV19; j_gene: TRBJ1-2; CDR3aa: CASSLYTPGLRGYTF
d_gene: TRBD1; v_gene: TRBV5-1; j_gene: TRBJ2-1; CDR3aa: CASSSDRGWDEQFF
d_gene: .; v_gene: TRBV6-6; j_gene: TRBJ2-4; CDR3aa: CASSLDHRAKNIQYF
d_gene: .; v_gene: TRBV30; j_gene: TRBJ1-5; CDR3aa: CAWSPGNQPQHF
d_gene: TRBD1; v_gene: TRBV28; j_gene: TRBJ2-7; CDR3aa: CASAGTGAYEQYF
d_gene: .; v_gene: TRBV14; j_gene: TRBJ2-1; CDR3aa: CASSTSIGSEQFF
d_gene: .; v_gene: TRBV4-3; j_gene: TRBJ2-3; CDR3aa: CASSQQLVDTQYF
d_gene: TRBD1; v_gene: TRBV18; j_gene: TRBJ1-4; CDR3aa: CASSPQTGENEKLFF
d_gene: TRBD1; v_gene: TRBV5-1; j_gene: TRBJ1-3; CDR3aa: CASGRDSGNTIYF
d_gene: .; v_gene: TRBV7-6; j_gene: TRBJ2-7; CDR3aa: CASSLAPGYEQYF
d_gene: .; v_gene: TRBV5-1; j_gene: TRBJ2-7; CDR3aa: CASSLDQGISYEQYF
d_gene: .; v_gene: TRBV27; j_gene: TRBJ2-2; CDR3aa: CASMERNTGELFF
d_gene: .; v_gene: TRBV20-1; j_gene: TRBJ2-1; CDR3aa: CSARQVNEQFF
d_gene: TRBD1; v_gene: TRBV7-2; j_gene: TRBJ2-3; CDR3aa: CASSPTGESSTDTQYF
d_gene: .; v_gene: TRBV2; j_gene: TRBJ1-1; CDR3aa: CASSAEGGNTEAFF
d_gene: .; v_gene: TRBV2; j_gene: TRBJ1-2; CDR3aa: CASSEYDTPNYGYTF
d_gene: TRBD1; v_gene: TRBV6-5; j_gene: TRBJ1-1; CDR3aa: CASSYSRRGHEAFF
d_gene: TRBD2; v_gene: TRBV9; j_gene: TRBJ2-2; CDR3aa: CASSARLAGNTGELFF
d_gene: TRBD1; v_gene: TRBV7-9; j_gene: TRBJ1-1; CDR3aa: CASSRDRGLVTEAFF
d_gene: TRBD2; v_gene: TRBV5-4; j_gene: TRBJ2-3; CDR3aa: CASSLGPSGRPTDTQYF
d_gene: TRBD2; v_gene: TRBV3-1/TRBV3-2; j_gene: TRBJ2-5; CDR3aa: CASSRGTSGSWETQYF
d_gene: .; v_gene: TRBV5-1; j_gene: TRBJ2-1; CDR3aa: CASSLEGRGAANEQFF
d_gene: .; v_gene: TRBV6-1; j_gene: TRBJ2-4; CDR3aa: CASSEALAVAKNIQYF
d_gene: .; v_gene: TRBV7-9; j_gene: TRBJ2-5; CDR3aa: CASSLGTGQETQYF
d_gene: .; v_gene: TRBV2; j_gene: TRBJ1-4; CDR3aa: CASTRGRNEKLFF
d_gene: TRBD1; v_gene: TRBV3-1/TRBV3-2; j_gene: TRBJ2-4; CDR3aa: CASSRDRGTLAKNIQYF
d_gene: .; v_gene: TRBV10-1; j_gene: TRBJ2-1; CDR3aa: CASSESGASSNEQFF
d_gene: TRBD2; v_gene: TRBV30; j_gene: TRBJ2-3; CDR3aa: CAWSGGRTDTQYF
d_gene: TRBD1; v_gene: TRBV7-2; j_gene: TRBJ2-7; CDR3aa: CASSRDRGYEQYF
d_gene: .; v_gene: TRBV19; j_gene: TRBJ1-5; CDR3aa: CASGRAWGGQGNQPQHF
d_gene: .; v_gene: TRBV10-3; j_gene: TRBJ1-5; CDR3aa: CATQTKGQPQHF
d_gene: .; v_gene: TRBV6-2/TRBV6-3; j_gene: TRBJ2-7; CDR3aa: CASSPYPAGEQYF
d_gene: .; v_gene: TRBV18; j_gene: TRBJ2-1; CDR3aa: CASSIKKARDYNEQFF
d_gene: TRBD1; v_gene: TRBV9; j_gene: TRBJ1-5; CDR3aa: CASSLTGQASQPQHF
d_gene: TRBD2; v_gene: TRBV2; j_gene: TRBJ2-3; CDR3aa: CASSELAGGGGGTDTQYF
d_gene: TRBD2; v_gene: TRBV7-9; j_gene: TRBJ2-3; CDR3aa: CASSPPVGTSATSTDTQYF
d_gene: .; v_gene: TRBV18; j_gene: TRBJ1-4; CDR3aa: CASSPGTEGEKLFF
d_gene: .; v_gene: TRBV7-2; j_gene: TRBJ2-1; CDR3aa: CASSLVWGHNEQFF
d_gene: .; v_gene: TRBV28; j_gene: TRBJ2-1; CDR3aa: CASSFRNPLDRRNEQFF
d_gene: TRBD1; v_gene: TRBV5-1; j_gene: TRBJ1-1; CDR3aa: CASSFDRGLNTEAFF
d_gene: .; v_gene: TRBV7-9; j_gene: TRBJ1-6; CDR3aa: CASSLDLGGGDSPLHF
d_gene: TRBD2; v_gene: TRBV7-3; j_gene: TRBJ2-2; CDR3aa: CASSRSGRGNGELFF
d_gene: TRBD2; v_gene: TRBV19; j_gene: TRBJ2-7; CDR3aa: CASKKGGPSYEQYF
d_gene: .; v_gene: TRBV14; j_gene: TRBJ1-2; CDR3aa: CASSQGFWGDYGYTF
d_gene: TRBD1; v_gene: TRBV5-1; j_gene: TRBJ1-1; CDR3aa: CASSFQGAYTEAFF
d_gene: .; v_gene: TRBV2; j_gene: TRBJ2-2; CDR3aa: CASRARVSTGELFF
d_gene: .; v_gene: TRBV7-2; j_gene: TRBJ2-1; CDR3aa: CASTPGRGAWYNEQFF
d_gene: TRBD2; v_gene: TRBV7-9; j_gene: TRBJ2-1; CDR3aa: CASSYSGRAGDEQFF
d_gene: TRBD2; v_gene: TRBV27; j_gene: TRBJ2-5; CDR3aa: CASTSRPSGRNPRSTQYF
d_gene: .; v_gene: TRBV9; j_gene: TRBJ2-2; CDR3aa: CASSQGPNTGELFF